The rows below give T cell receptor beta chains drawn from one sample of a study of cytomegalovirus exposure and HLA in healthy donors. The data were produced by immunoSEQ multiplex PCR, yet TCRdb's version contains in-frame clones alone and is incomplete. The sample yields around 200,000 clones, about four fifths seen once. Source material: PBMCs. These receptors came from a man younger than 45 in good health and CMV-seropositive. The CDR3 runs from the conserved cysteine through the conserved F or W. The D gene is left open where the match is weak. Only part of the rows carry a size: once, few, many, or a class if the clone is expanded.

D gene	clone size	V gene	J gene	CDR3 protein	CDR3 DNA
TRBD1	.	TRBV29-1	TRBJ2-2	CSASGTGLSIRPGELFF	TGCAGCGCCTCCGGGACAGGGCTCTCCATTAGGCCCGGGGAGCTGTTTTTT
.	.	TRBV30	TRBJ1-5	CAWSASLPLSNQPQHF	TGTGCCTGGAGTGCGAGTCTGCCCTTAAGTAATCAGCCCCAGCATTTT
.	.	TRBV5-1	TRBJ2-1	CASSLGTNEQFF	TGCGCCAGCAGCTTGGGGACAAATGAGCAGTTCTTC
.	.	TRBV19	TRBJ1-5	CAGSDGGRQPQHF	TGTGCCGGAAGCGACGGAGGACGTCAGCCCCAGCATTTT
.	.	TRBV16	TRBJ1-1	CASSQSAARGTEAFF	TGTGCCAGCAGCCAATCGGCGGCAAGGGGCACTGAAGCTTTCTTT
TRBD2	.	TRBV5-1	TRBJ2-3	CASSFSGGPSDTQYF	TGCGCCAGCAGCTTTAGCGGGGGGCCCTCGGATACGCAGTATTTT
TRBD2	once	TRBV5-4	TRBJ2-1	CASSLWLAGDDEQFF	TGTGCCAGCAGCTTGTGGCTAGCGGGTGACGATGAGCAGTTCTTC
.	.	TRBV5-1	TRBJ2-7	CASSLEDGYEQYF	TGCGCCAGCAGTCTGGAGGACGGCTACGAGCAGTACTTC
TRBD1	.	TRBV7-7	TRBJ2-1	CASSPDRVRMEEQFF	TGTGCTAGCAGCCCCGACAGGGTACGAATGGAGGAGCAGTTCTTC
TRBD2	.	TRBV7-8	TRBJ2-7	CASSLGPAGAWYEQYF	TGTGCCAGCAGCTTAGGCCCAGCGGGAGCCTGGTACGAGCAGTACTTC
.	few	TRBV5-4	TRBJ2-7	CASSLENREGEQYF	TGTGCCAGCAGCTTGGAAAACAGGGAGGGCGAGCAGTACTTC
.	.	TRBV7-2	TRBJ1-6	CASSGGRRNNSPLHF	TGTGCCAGCAGCGGAGGACGGAGAAATAATTCACCCCTCCACTTT
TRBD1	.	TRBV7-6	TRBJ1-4	CASSPKNPGQGISENEKLFF	TGTGCCAGCAGCCCAAAAAACCCGGGACAGGGCATCTCGGAGAATGAAAAACTGTTTTTT
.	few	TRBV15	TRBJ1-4	CATSRTRQSTNEKLFF	TGTGCCACCAGCAGAACCAGACAGTCAACTAATGAAAAACTGTTTTTT
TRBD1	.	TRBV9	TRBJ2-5	CASSVGQGQETQYF	TGTGCCAGCAGCGTTGGACAGGGTCAAGAGACCCAGTACTTC
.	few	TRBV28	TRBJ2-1	CASSLLTGRHNEQFF	TGTGCCAGCAGTTTACTAACAGGGCGCCACAATGAGCAGTTCTTC
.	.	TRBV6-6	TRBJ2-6	CASSSVSGANVLTF	TGTGCCAGCAGTAGCGTCTCTGGGGCCAACGTCCTGACTTTC
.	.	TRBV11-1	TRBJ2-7	CASSPRRGRYEQYF	TGTGCCAGCAGCCCCCGGAGAGGGCGGTACGAGCAGTACTTC
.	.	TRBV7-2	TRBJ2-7	CASSSTRSTYEQYF	TGTGCCAGCAGCTCAACGAGGTCGACCTACGAGCAGTACTTC
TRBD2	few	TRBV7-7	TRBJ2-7	CASSLGEGGFYEQYF	TGTGCTAGCAGCTTGGGAGAGGGAGGGTTCTACGAGCAGTACTTC
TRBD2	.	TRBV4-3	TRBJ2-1	CASSQVIAGASSYNEQFF	TGCGCCAGCAGCCAAGTCATAGCGGGGGCGAGCTCCTACAATGAGCAGTTCTTC
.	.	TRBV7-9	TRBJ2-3	CASSGPDTQYF	TGTGCCAGCAGCGGCCCGGATACGCAGTATTTT
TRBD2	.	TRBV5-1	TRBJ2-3	CASSVAGSTDTQYF	TGCGCCAGCAGTGTAGCGGGGAGCACAGATACGCAGTATTTT
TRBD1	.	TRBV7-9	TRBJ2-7	CASSSGQGSYEQYF	TGTGCCAGCAGCTCGGGACAGGGGTCCTACGAGCAGTACTTC
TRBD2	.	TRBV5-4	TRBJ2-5	CATTWKREGRMETQYF	TGTGCTACGACCTGGAAGCGGGAGGGCCGGATGGAGACCCAGTACTTC
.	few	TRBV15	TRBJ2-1	CATSSIAEDEQFF	TGTGCCACCAGCAGCATAGCGGAGGATGAGCAGTTCTTC
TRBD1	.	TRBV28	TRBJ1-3	CASSLGQGAGNTIYF	TGTGCCAGCAGCTTGGGACAGGGGGCTGGAAACACCATATATTTT
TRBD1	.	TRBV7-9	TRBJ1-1	CASSFGQGTEAFF	TGTGCCAGCAGCTTTGGACAGGGGACTGAAGCTTTCTTT
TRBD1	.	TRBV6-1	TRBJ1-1	CASSTGTVNTEAFF	TGTGCCAGCAGTACCGGGACAGTTAACACTGAAGCTTTCTTT
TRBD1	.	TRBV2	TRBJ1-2	CASSGQGNNYGYTF	TGTGCCAGCAGCGGACAGGGGAATAACTATGGCTACACCTTC
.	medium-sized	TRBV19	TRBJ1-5	CASSITGTQPQHF	TGTGCCAGTAGTATTACAGGGACCCAGCCCCAGCATTTT
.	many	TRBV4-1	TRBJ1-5	CASSQDRGVQPQHF	TGCGCCAGCAGCCAAGACAGGGGAGTTCAGCCCCAGCATTTT
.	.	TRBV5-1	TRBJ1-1	CASSLEMGGNTEAFF	TGCGCCAGCAGCTTGGAAATGGGAGGGAACACTGAAGCTTTCTTT
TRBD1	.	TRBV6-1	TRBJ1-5	CASTETGVRNQPQHF	TGTGCCAGCACCGAGACAGGGGTCCGGAATCAGCCCCAGCATTTT
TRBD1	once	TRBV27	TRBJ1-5	CASSSPGQGVNQPQHF	TGTGCCAGCAGTTCACCTGGACAGGGAGTCAATCAGCCCCAGCATTTT
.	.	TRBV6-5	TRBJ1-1	CASSRRGLDTEAFF	TGTGCCAGCAGTCGCAGGGGATTAGACACTGAAGCTTTCTTT